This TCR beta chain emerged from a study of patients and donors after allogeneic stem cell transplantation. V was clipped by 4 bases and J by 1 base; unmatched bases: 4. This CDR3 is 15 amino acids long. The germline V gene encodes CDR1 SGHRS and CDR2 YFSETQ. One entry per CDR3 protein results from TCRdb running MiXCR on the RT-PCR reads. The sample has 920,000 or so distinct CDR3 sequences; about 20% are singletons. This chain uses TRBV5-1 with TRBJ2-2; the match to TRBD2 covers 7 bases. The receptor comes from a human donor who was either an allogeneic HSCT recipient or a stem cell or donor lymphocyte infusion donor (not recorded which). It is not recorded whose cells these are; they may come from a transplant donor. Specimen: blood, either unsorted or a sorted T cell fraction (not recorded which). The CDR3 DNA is TGCGCCAGCAGCGCTAGCGGTCAGAACACCGGGGAGCTGTTTTTT. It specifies CASSASGQNTGELFF.